Here is one T cell receptor (beta chain) with its context. Its antigen is still unknown. This sample stems from a study of T cells in localized non-small cell lung cancer. Study-wide findings and caveats: Higher T cell density in the blood was associated with longer overall survival, whereas higher adjacent-lung clonality associated with shorter survival. Adjacent uninvolved lung tissue had the highest T cell clonality, exceeding tumor. Adjacent lung was found to contain a median approximately 60 of the top 100 tumor clones.

Trimming took 4 bases from V and 3 from J; bases not matched to a gene: 3. The CDR3 runs to 15 residues. CDR1 and CDR2 from the germline V gene are SGDLS and YYNGEE. The assay was immunoSEQ multiplex PCR, and TCRdb's table has in-frame clones only and misses some. This sample has 4,500 to 5,000 clones; about 33% occur once, and the top ten carry roughly 9%. The receptor's source is a woman aged 35-75 years with stage II squamous cell lung carcinoma. This material consisted of lung tumor tissue, taken before any cancer treatment. The V gene is TRBV9, the J gene TRBJ1-4, with 10 positions matching TRBD1. CDR3 DNA sequence: TGTGCCAGCAGCCCAGGACAGGGGGCTAATGAAAAACTGTTTTTT. It codes for CASSPGQGANEKLFF.